Below, 19 T cell receptor beta chains from the same sample are listed, as sequenced in a study of memory CD4+ T cells and cytomegalovirus serostatus. Measured with immunoSEQ multiplex PCR; TCRdb has only the in-frame clones, and not every one. The sample has tens of thousands of clones, approximately 81% seen once. Single viable CD3+CD4+CD8-CD45RO+ cells were sorted as the memory CD4+ T cells. The sequenced material came from memory CD4+ T cells from blood. These receptors were obtained from an adult in good health and CMV-seropositive.

The CDR3 reads CASSEEGYTIYF. For the CDR3, the DNA is TGTGCCAGCAGTGAAGAGGGGTACACCATATATTTT. This chain links TRBV2 with TRBJ1-3; TRBD1 might be the D (5 bases). With 1 base removed from V and 8 bases from J, the gap between germline ends came to 6 bases. The CDR3 has 12 residues. Germline V gene lookup returns CDR1 SNHLY and CDR2 FYNNEI.

This clone was recorded once. V usage is TRBV5-1 and J usage is TRBJ1-2, with a weak D call TRBD1 (6 bases). Trimming took 4 bases from V and 4 from J, leaving 14 bases between them. This CDR3 is built from 14 residues. CDR1 SGHRS and CDR2 YFSETQ come from the germline V gene. CDR3 residues: CASSPNRDLYGYTF. The CDR3 DNA sequence: TGCGCCAGCAGCCCAAACAGGGACCTCTATGGCTACACCTTC.

The chain recombines TRBV18 with TRBJ2-1, with D possibly being TRBD1 or TRBD2 (5 bases each). Per germline, CDR1 KGHSH and CDR2 LQKENI. V was cut by 3 bases and J by 9 bases, with 15 bases left in between. This CDR3 comprises 14 residues. The CDR3 DNA follows: TGTGCCAGCTCACCTGACAGCCGACGGGGTGAGCAGTTCTTC. As protein: CASSPDSRRGEQFF.

V is TRBV10-3 and J is TRBJ2-2; 9 nucleotides align to TRBD1. This CDR3 has 15 amino acids. Germline CDR1 is ENHRY and CDR2 is SYGVKD. Trimming at V came to 10 bases and at J to 4 bases, leaving 10 bases not matched to a gene. Here the CDR3 DNA reads TGTGCCACCAAAGGGGACAGGGCCTTCACCGGGGAGCTGTTTTTT. This codes for CATKGDRAFTGELFF.

This clone has only a few counts. The J gene is TRBJ1-2, the V gene TRBV11-2; D perhaps matches TRBD1 (5 bases). Looked up from germline, CDR1 is SGHAT and CDR2 is FQNNGV. The germline V and J ends were trimmed by 2 bases and 5 bases, with 9 bases remaining between them. The CDR3 runs to 13 residues. CDR3 sequence: CASSLSRGYGYTF. CDR3 coding DNA: TGTGCCAGCAGCTTATCTAGGGGTTATGGCTACACCTTC.

With respect to this clone: One junction end disagrees with the germline gene, perhaps due to a read error. This sequence joins TRBV6-5 and TRBJ2-2, with TRBD1 matching 7 bases. Germline values: CDR1 MNHEY, CDR2 SVGAGI. The CDR3 runs to 15 residues. CDR3 region: CASSLQGLNTGELFF. Written as DNA, the CDR3 is TGTGCCAGCAGCCTACAGGGGTTGAACACTGGGGAGCTGTTTTTT.

The rearrangement uses TRBV6-1 and TRBJ2-5; no firm D call. Germline V lookup: CDR1 MNHNS, CDR2 SASEGT. The CDR3 totals 12 residues. Trimming left V 4 bases short and J 6 bases short, with 9 bases between. The CDR3 is CASSGGWQTQYF. As DNA, the CDR3 is TGTGCCAGCAGTGGGGGTTGGCAGACCCAGTACTTC.

J is TRBJ2-7 and V is TRBV28; TRBD2 agrees at 14 bases. CDR1 MDHEN and CDR2 SYDVKM come from the germline V gene. This CDR3 has 13 amino acids. CDR3 region: CASSPGTSGGLSV. The CDR3 DNA reads as TGTGCCAGCAGCCCCGGGACTAGCGGGGGCCTTTCAGTC.

This clone was detected once. The CDR3 loop reads CASSEANAGYTF. CDR3 bases: TGTGCCAGCAGTGAAGCGAATGCGGGCTACACCTTC. V gene TRBV6-1 combines with J gene TRBJ1-2, with D hard to call. V lost 0 bases to trimming and J lost 8 bases, with 7 bases between them. The germline CDR1 and CDR2 sequences are MNHNS and SASEGT. This CDR3 is 12 amino acids long.

This clone has just a few counts. The chain employs TRBV4-2 and TRBJ2-7; 10 nucleotides match TRBD2. The junction had 9 bases not matched to a gene; V was cut back by 2 bases and J by 11 bases. The CDR3 is 14 amino acids. Germline CDR1 reads LGHNA; CDR2 reads YNFKEQ. CDR3 nucleotides: TGTGCCAGCAGCCAAACTAGCGGGGACCCCCCGAAGTACTTC. This sequence encodes CASSQTSGDPPKYF.

This clone was seen a handful of times. The chain is built from TRBV7-9 and TRBJ1-1; no firm D call. Germline CDR1 is SEHNR and CDR2 is FQNEAQ (reference sequence). There are 13 residues in the CDR3. The V and J ends lost 1 base and 12 bases respectively, with 15 bases between them. The CDR3 DNA sequence: TGTGCCAGCAGCTTAGGGAGGCGGGGTATAACTTTCTTT. Its translation: CASSLGRRGITFF.

J is TRBJ1-1 and V is TRBV11-2; TRBD1 is a possible D gene (6 bases). This CDR3 spans 15 amino acids. Germline lookup yields CDR1 SGHAT and CDR2 FQNNGV. The V gene lost 6 bases and the J gene lost 0 bases, with 14 bases spanning the gap. CDR3 nucleotides: TGTGCCAGCAGAACGATAGGACAGATGAACACTGAAGCTTTCTTT. It codes for CASRTIGQMNTEAFF. The entire variable domain, with the rest obtained from reference TRBV11-2 and TRBJ1-1, is as follows: EAGVAQSPRYKIIEKRQSVAFWCNPISGHATLYWYQQILGQGPKLLIQFQNNGVVDDSQLPKDRFSAERLKGVDSTLKIQPAKLEDSAVYLCASRTIGQMNTEAFFGQGTRLTVV.

Of note for this clone: Compared with germline, one end of the junction differs, possibly owing to a read error. The chain joins TRBV7-7 to TRBJ2-5; the D call may be TRBD1 or TRBD2 (5 bases each). This CDR3 has 14 amino acids. Germline V gives CDR1 SSHAT, CDR2 FNYEAQ (reference sequence). The CDR3 nucleotides are TGTGCTAGCAGCTTAAAACTAGGGGAAGAGACCCAGTACTTC. It specifies CASSLKLGEETQYF.

This clone was counted between two and nine times. The V and J genes are TRBV13 and TRBJ1-6; D gene ambiguous. Trimming pared 1 base from V and 10 bases from J, leaving 8 bases between. Germline CDR1 and CDR2: PRHDT and FYEKMQ (reference sequence). This CDR3 contains 13 residues. The CDR3 loop reads CASSLDLRSPLHF. The CDR3 DNA sequence: TGTGCCAGCAGCTTAGACCTAAGGTCACCCCTCCACTTT. The variable domain in full, completed from reference TRBV13 and TRBJ1-6, reads AAGVIQSPRHLIKEKRETATLKCYPIPRHDTVYWYQQGPGQDPQFLISFYEKMQSDKGSIPDRFSAQQFSDYHSELNMSSLELGDSALYFCASSLDLRSPLHFGNGTRLTVT.

The genes are TRBV5-8 and TRBJ1-2; the match to TRBD1 covers 8 bases. This CDR3 has 14 residues. The junction had 6 bases not matched to a gene; V was cut back by 5 bases and J by 3 bases. Germline CDR1 and CDR2: SGHTS and YDEGEE. The CDR3 sequence: CASRQYRGDYGYTF. The CDR3 DNA reads as TGTGCCAGCAGGCAATACAGGGGGGACTATGGCTACACCTTC.

This clone showed up just a few times. This rearrangement joins TRBV6-5 to TRBJ2-3, with 11 bases matching TRBD2. CDR1 is MNHEY, CDR2 SVGAGI, per germline. With 5 bases clipped from V and 6 bases from J, the junction kept 7 bases outside the gene matches. This CDR3 is 15 amino acids long. DNA of the CDR3: TGTGCCAGCAGTCAATCTAGCGGGGGGAGGGATACGCAGTATTTT. It specifies CASSQSSGGRDTQYF.

V and J are TRBV5-6 and TRBJ1-3; D is unresolved. The CDR3 runs to 13 residues. V was pared by 0 bases and J by 7 bases, with 8 bases between. Germline loops: CDR1 SGHDT, CDR2 YYEEEE. The CDR3 spells CASSLEARNTIYF. Here the CDR3 DNA reads TGTGCCAGCAGCTTGGAAGCCCGGAACACCATATATTTT.

This chain uses TRBV7-2 with TRBJ2-7; D may match TRBD1 or TRBD2 (5 bases each). V was cut by 4 bases and J by 3 bases, with 10 bases left in between. CDR1 and CDR2 from the germline V gene are SGHTA and FQGNSA. This CDR3 is 13 amino acids long. CDR3: CASSSSGGYEQYF. DNA for the CDR3: TGTGCCAGCAGCTCCTCTGGGGGCTACGAGCAGTACTTC.

J is TRBJ2-5 and V is TRBV6-1; TRBD2 matches at 7 bases. Per the germline V gene, CDR1 is MNHNS and CDR2 is SASEGT. The CDR3 contains 15 residues. V shed 5 bases and J 1 base; nucleotides not matched to a gene: 7. CDR3 coding DNA: TGTGCCAGCAGTCTCAGCTGGGGGGGCCAAGAGACCCAGTACTTC. It is translated as CASSLSWGGQETQYF.